The 2 T cell receptor beta chains in this list originate from one sample, sequenced in a study of brain T cells in children with intractable seizures. Regarding time point: blood from clinic visit 5 months post-surgery; TSC patient then seizure free. Produced via immunoSEQ multiplex PCR; TCRdb's table is partial and in-frame only. Among a few hundred thousand clones listed, over 90% were seen once. Sequenced material: peripheral blood, taken approximately 5 months after surgery. These receptors all stem from a boy in the first two years of life with tuberous sclerosis and intractable seizures.

The J gene is TRBJ2-6, the V gene TRBV15; maybe TRBD2 (5 bases). Germline values: CDR1 LNHNV, CDR2 YYDKDF (reference sequence). The germline V and J ends were trimmed by 8 bases and 1 base, with 12 bases remaining between them. CDR3 length: 15 residues. The CDR3 DNA sequence: TGTGCCACCGGACGGGATGGGTCTGGGGCCAACGTCCTGACTTTC. Translation gives CATGRDGSGANVLTF.

The V gene is TRBV6-5, the J gene TRBJ1-1, with D perhaps matching TRBD1 (6 bases). Germline-derived CDR1 and CDR2 are MNHEY and SVGAGI. Trimming took 6 bases from V and 3 from J, leaving 17 bases between them. This CDR3 spans 15 amino acids. CDR3: CASSLDSQLYTEAFF. The CDR3 nucleotides read TGTGCCAGCAGCCTGGACAGCCAATTGTACACTGAAGCTTTCTTT.